Presented here are 19 T cell receptor beta chains from one specimen sequenced in a study of OX40 agonist ivuxolimab in advanced cancers. Repertoires were generated with immunoSEQ multiplex PCR, while TCRdb's copy carries only in-frame clones and drops some. The sample lists tens of thousands of clones; 80% to 95% were seen once. Source: CD4+ or CD8+ T cells sorted from blood, taken in a trial of the OX40 agonist ivuxolimab. The receptor set was obtained from an adult with an advanced solid tumor such as melanoma, head and neck, liver or kidney cancer.

V usage is TRBV10-3 and J usage is TRBJ1-2; TRBD1 is a possible D gene (5 bases). This CDR3 comprises 14 residues. Germline V gene sequence: CDR1 ENHRY, CDR2 SYGVKD. V gave up 5 bases and J gave up 0 bases, with 10 bases separating them. The CDR3 loop is CAISTGVTNYGYTF. CDR3 sequence (DNA): TGTGCCATCAGTACGGGGGTCACTAACTATGGCTACACCTTC.

This rearrangement joins TRBV19 to TRBJ1-4; possibly TRBD1 for D (6 bases). This CDR3 spans 15 amino acids. The germline gives CDR1 LNHDA, CDR2 SQIVND (reference sequence). Trimming stripped 8 bases from V and 4 bases from J, with 17 bases between. CDR3 in amino acids: CASRRQEGVNEKLFF. The CDR3 DNA reads as TGTGCCAGTCGGCGACAGGAGGGAGTTAATGAAAAACTGTTTTTT.

The rearrangement joins TRBV6-1 to TRBJ2-2; weak D call: TRBD1 (5 bases). The CDR3 runs to 15 residues. Trimming shortened V by 4 bases and J by 0 bases, and 9 bases separated the two germline ends. CDR1 and CDR2 (germline): MNHNS, SASEGT. The chain's CDR3 is CASSVLTANTGELFF. DNA of the CDR3: TGTGCCAGCAGTGTCTTGACAGCGAACACCGGGGAGCTGTTTTTT.

The V and J genes are TRBV18 and TRBJ2-7, with 7 positions matching TRBD2. The CDR3 consists of 15 residues. Germline V gene lookup returns CDR1 KGHSH and CDR2 LQKENI. Trimming removed 5 bases from V and 2 bases from J; junction bases left unmatched: 9. This chain's CDR3 is CASSGGLAEAYEQYF. Here the CDR3 DNA reads TGTGCCAGCTCAGGAGGTCTAGCGGAGGCCTACGAGCAGTACTTC.

The V and J genes are TRBV19 and TRBJ1-1; D unclear. Trimming removed 5 bases from V and 8 bases from J, with 15 bases in between. Germline-derived CDR1 and CDR2 are LNHDA and SQIVND (reference sequence). The length of the CDR3 is 13 residues. CDR3 protein: CASSAQAAPEAFF. The CDR3 coding sequence is TGTGCCAGTAGTGCGCAGGCGGCGCCAGAAGCTTTCTTT.

The genes are TRBV5-6 and TRBJ2-1; 13 bases line up with TRBD2. Germline trimming cut 4 bases from V and 7 bases from J; bases unmatched to any gene: 8. The germline CDR1 and CDR2 sequences are SGHDT and YYEEEE. The CDR3 runs 16 residues. The CDR3, as DNA: TGTGCCAGCAGCACGGAACTAGCGGGAGGGCCAAATGAGCAGTTCTTC. Translating it yields CASSTELAGGPNEQFF.

The chain is built from TRBV28 and TRBJ2-1; 7 nucleotides align to TRBD1. The germline V gene encodes CDR1 MDHEN and CDR2 SYDVKM. The J segment lost 6 bases and the V segment lost 6 bases, leaving 8 bases of the junction unmatched. The CDR3 sequence is 14 residues long. The CDR3, as DNA: TGTGCCAGCAGCTCAGGGACAGAGATCAATGAGCAGTTCTTC. This encodes CASSSGTEINEQFF.

The chain joins TRBV5-1 to TRBJ1-1; D ambiguous. CDR1 and CDR2 from the germline V gene are SGHRS and YFSETQ. V lost 0 bases to trimming and J lost 1 base, with 4 bases between them. The CDR3 is 13 amino acids. The DNA for the CDR3 is TGCGCCAGCAGCTTGGGACGGAACACTGAAGCTTTCTTT. This codes for CASSLGRNTEAFF.

The V and J genes are TRBV19 and TRBJ2-2, with D perhaps being TRBD1 or TRBD2 (5 bases each). The CDR3 consists of 13 residues. Trimming shortened V by 6 bases and J by 4 bases, and 9 bases separated the two germline ends. The germline V gene has CDR1 LNHDA and CDR2 SQIVND (reference sequence). The CDR3 loop reads CASRVGGTGELFF. CDR3 coding DNA: TGTGCCAGTAGGGTTGGGGGCACCGGGGAGCTGTTTTTT.

The rearrangement uses TRBV18 and TRBJ1-4, with 10 bases aligning to TRBD1. Trimming took 4 bases from V and 4 from J; bases not matched to a gene: 3. Germline V lookup: CDR1 KGHSH, CDR2 LQKENI. The CDR3 totals 15 residues. The CDR3 nucleotides read TGTGCCAGCTCACTCGGGACAGGGGATAATGAAAAACTGTTTTTT. Its protein is CASSLGTGDNEKLFF.

The chain is built from TRBV19 and TRBJ2-7; 7 positions agree with TRBD1. Trimming cost V 5 bases and J 4 bases; bases outside gene matches: 2. This CDR3 has 12 amino acids. Germline V lookup: CDR1 LNHDA, CDR2 SQIVND (reference sequence). In nucleotides, the CDR3 is TGTGCCAGTAGTCCAGGGGGATACGAGCAGTACTTC. The encoded protein is CASSPGGYEQYF.

This chain connects TRBV10-3 to TRBJ1-1, with 12 bases aligning to TRBD1. CDR1 is ENHRY and CDR2 is SYGVKD in the germline V gene. This CDR3 has 14 amino acids. V trimming: 6 bases; J trimming: 1 base; junction bases outside the gene matches: 0. The CDR3 sequence: CAIRGQGANTEAFF. The CDR3 DNA follows: TGTGCCATCAGGGGACAGGGGGCGAACACTGAAGCTTTCTTT.

The genes are TRBV10-1 and TRBJ2-5; no firm D call. The CDR3 contains 16 residues. Germline V lookup: CDR1 WNHNN, CDR2 SYGVQD (reference sequence). Trimming stripped 1 base from V and 2 bases from J, with 14 bases between. Here the CDR3 DNA reads TGCGCCAGCAGTGAGTGTCCTGGCGTAGGGCAAGAGACCCAGTACTTC. Its translation is CASSECPGVGQETQYF.

The chain recombines TRBV28 with TRBJ1-2, with no clear D. The CDR3 consists of 15 residues. Between the trimmed V and J ends, which lost 4 bases and 1 base, there was a span of 13 bases. Germline values: CDR1 MDHEN, CDR2 SYDVKM. CDR3 residues: CASSSRGLSNYGYTF. DNA for the CDR3: TGTGCCAGCAGTTCCCGCGGACTAAGTAACTATGGCTACACCTTC.

This clone was seen only once. The chain is built from TRBV19 and TRBJ2-7, with no clear D. Germline lookup yields CDR1 LNHDA and CDR2 SQIVND (reference sequence). The germline V and J ends were trimmed by 0 bases and 6 bases, with 6 bases remaining between them. The CDR3 extends over 12 amino acids. The CDR3, as DNA: TGTGCCAGTAGTATAGATTACCGCGAGCAGTACTTC. Amino acid sequence: CASSIDYREQYF.

This chain connects TRBV10-1 to TRBJ2-3; D is unclear. V was pared by 10 bases and J by 1 base, with 9 bases between. CDR1 and CDR2 (germline): WNHNN, SYGVQD (reference sequence). The CDR3 has 12 residues. CDR3 amino acids: CATNPCTDTQYF. The CDR3 DNA follows: TGCGCCACTAACCCCTGCACAGATACGCAGTATTTT.

Comments on this clone: The junction shows a germline mismatch at one end, possibly a read error. This chain uses TRBV5-6 with TRBJ2-5; unclear D gene. The germline CDR1 and CDR2 sequences are SGHDT and YYEEEE. This CDR3 contains 13 residues. The CDR3 spells CASSTALQEAQYF. CDR3 sequence (DNA): TGTGCCAGCAGCACCGCCCTCCAAGAGGCCCAGTACTTC.

The chain links TRBV9 to TRBJ2-1; TRBD2 matches at 9 bases. The CDR3 loop spans 15 amino acids. Germline V gene lookup returns CDR1 SGDLS and CDR2 YYNGEE. The junction had 6 bases not matched to a gene; V was cut back by 4 bases and J by 4 bases. CDR3 protein: CASSPRLAAYNEQFF. The CDR3 DNA reads as TGTGCCAGCAGCCCCCGACTAGCGGCTTACAATGAGCAGTTCTTC.

The chain links TRBV18 to TRBJ1-1, with D possibly matching TRBD1 (5 bases). The germline V and J ends were trimmed by 4 bases and 0 bases, with 15 bases remaining between them. This CDR3 region has 16 residues. From germline, CDR1 is KGHSH and CDR2 LQKENI. The CDR3 DNA reads TGTGCCAGCTCACGGAGCAGGGAGCTTATGAACACTGAAGCTTTCTTT. Its protein product is CASSRSRELMNTEAFF. Supplemented by reference TRBV18 and TRBJ1-1, the full variable domain reads NAGVMQNPRHLVRRRGQEARLRCSPMKGHSHVYWYRQLPEEGLKFMVYLQKENIIDESGMPKERFSAEFPKEGPSILRIQQVVRGDSAAYFCASSRSRELMNTEAFFGQGTRLTVV.